The clone carrying this T cell receptor (beta chain) has just a few counts. Its antigen remains unidentified. As it was prepared, the TCRbeta library received unique molecular identifiers. Each CDR3 protein is one row after TCRdb ran MiXCR on the PCR reads. In the table there are 600,000 to 700,000 distinct CDR3 sequences, about 12% of which are singletons. Germline V gene lookup returns CDR1 MDHEN and CDR2 SYDVKM. The CDR3 length is 16 residues. The V end was cut by 5 bases, the J end by 2 bases, with 16 bases between. This entry is derived from a study of T-cell reconstitution after alpha-beta-depleted transplantation in children. Study results and caveats: Fresh T-cell production supplied most of the T-cell counts and diversity seen one year after transplant. Several hundred expanded graft clones reportedly were the source of alpha-beta T cells about two months after transplant.

This specimen was PBMCs, taken before TCRalphabeta/CD19-depleted stem cell transplant. The chain is built from TRBV28 and TRBJ2-1; maybe TRBD1 (6 bases). This TCR came from a girl aged 2-10 years with congenital amegakaryocytic thrombocytopenia, due to receive a stem cell transplant. CDR3: CASSPAVGGTYNEQFF. The CDR3 bases are TGTGCCAGCAGTCCCGCAGTAGGGGGTACCTACAATGAGCAGTTCTTC.